This TCR beta chain came from a study of CD8+ T cells in alopecia areata. Broader study findings: Scalp samples also contribute reads from the resident alphabeta T cells found in normal skin. Among patients, TCR sharing was less clear than in mice, a difference possibly due in part to HLA diversity in the patient population.

CD4+ and CD8+ T cells were sorted from PBMCs. Details on this clone: Its antigen is unidentified. The same CDR3 is also encoded by other DNA sequences in this sample.

After isolation, RNA underwent reverse transcription to generate cDNA as the sequencing template. The repertoire was sequenced with immunoSEQ multiplex PCR; TCRdb's copy has only in-frame clones and lacks some. The sample consists of 90,000 to 130,000 clones, approximately 60% of them appearing once. Trimming took off 4 bases at V and 2 bases at J, with 4 bases between the two ends. The germline CDR1 and CDR2 sequences are SEHNR and FQNEAQ (reference sequence). The CDR3 length is 12 residues. The sequence derives from a human donor in good health. The gene calls are TRBV7-9 and TRBJ2-3, with D hard to call. The specimen was CD8+ T cells sorted from blood. CDR3 sequence reads: CASSSATDTQYF. The DNA of the CDR3 is TGTGCCAGCAGCTCGGCCACAGATACGCAGTATTTT.